A single sample is the source of the 18 T cell receptor beta chains below, sequenced in a study of blood T cell repertoires in COVID-19. Only in-frame clones appear in the TCRdb table, and some are missing; sequencing was by immunoSEQ multiplex PCR. This table holds 200,000 to 300,000 clones, roughly 79% found once. Material for sequencing was peripheral blood. The source of these receptors is a woman older than 75 with COVID-19, enrolled during active disease.

The chain couples TRBV18 to TRBJ2-7; 9 bases align to TRBD1. J was trimmed by 5 bases and V by 5 bases; bases with no gene match: 13. Germline V gives CDR1 KGHSH, CDR2 LQKENI. The CDR3 spans 16 residues. The CDR3 region is CASSTRGGQGNHEQYF. The CDR3 nucleotides are TGTGCCAGCTCAACGAGGGGGGGACAGGGAAACCACGAGCAGTACTTC.

V and J are TRBV9 and TRBJ2-7, with unresolved D. V lost 4 bases, J lost 4 bases, and 6 bases lay in between. CDR1 is SGDLS, CDR2 YYNGEE, per germline. The CDR3 has 11 amino acids. In nucleotides, the CDR3 is TGTGCCAGCAGCCCCCAATACGAGCAGTACTTC. Protein: CASSPQYEQYF.

J is TRBJ2-2 and V is TRBV9; 11 bases map to TRBD2. There are 19 residues in the CDR3. Losses at the gene ends were 4 bases for V and 4 bases for J; bases not matched to a gene: 15. The germline V gene encodes CDR1 SGDLS and CDR2 YYNGEE. The CDR3 here is CASSTRLDLAGGLTGELFF. CDR3 in DNA: TGTGCCAGCAGCACTAGACTGGACCTAGCGGGAGGACTCACCGGGGAGCTGTTTTTT.

The rearrangement joins TRBV4-1 to TRBJ2-1; 7 bases are shared with TRBD2. V trimming: 1 base; J trimming: 2 bases; junction bases outside the gene matches: 2. Germline assignment: CDR1 MGHRA and CDR2 YSYEKL. This CDR3 contains 15 residues. CDR3 amino acids: CASSQAGGTYNEQFF. DNA of the CDR3: TGCGCCAGCAGCCAAGCGGGGGGAACCTACAATGAGCAGTTCTTC.

The chain is built from TRBV19 and TRBJ1-2; 8 bases map to TRBD1. V lost 5 bases, J lost 8 bases, and 7 bases stayed unmatched. This CDR3 region has 13 residues. Per the germline V gene, CDR1 is LNHDA and CDR2 is SQIVND (reference sequence). DNA for the CDR3: TGTGCCAGTAGTCGGACAGGGAAAGAGGGCTACACCTTC. Translated: CASSRTGKEGYTF.

This clone was detected only once. This rearrangement joins TRBV11-3 to TRBJ2-2; 12 positions match TRBD1. CDR1 and CDR2 (germline): SGHNT, YENEEA. The CDR3 is made up of 19 amino acids. J was trimmed by 3 bases and V by 5 bases; bases with no gene match: 13. Written as DNA, the CDR3 is TGTGCCAGCAGCCCGGGACAGGGGGCCCCTAGCGGGTACACCGGGGAGCTGTTTTTT. This translates into CASSPGQGAPSGYTGELFF.

This clone was seen just once. The J gene is TRBJ2-3, the V gene TRBV7-2; D may be TRBD2 (6 bases). CDR3 length equals 17 residues. Looked up from germline, CDR1 is SGHTA and CDR2 is FQGNSA. V was shortened by 5 bases and J by 8 bases, with 26 bases between the two germline ends. The CDR3: CASSLLGGTGPTGTQYF. CDR3 bases: TGTGCCAGCAGCCTCCTGGGTGGGACTGGGCCAACTGGTACGCAGTATTTT. Full variable domain (rest looked up from reference TRBV7-2 and TRBJ2-3): GAGVSQSPSNKVTEKGKDVELRCDPISGHTALYWYRQSLGQGLEFLIYFQGNSAPDKSGLPSDRFSAERTGGSVSTLTIQRTQQEDSAVYLCASSLLGGTGPTGTQYFGPGTRLTVL.

The gene calls are TRBV2 and TRBJ2-7; the match to TRBD2 covers 8 bases. CDR1 and CDR2 from the germline V gene are SNHLY and FYNNEI. J lost 4 bases, V lost 7 bases, and 12 bases had no gene match. This CDR3 spans 15 amino acids. The CDR3 spells CASKNPGGPKYEQYF. The CDR3 bases are TGTGCCAGCAAGAATCCGGGAGGGCCGAAGTACGAGCAGTACTTC.

This clone was seen a few times. The chain employs TRBV7-2 and TRBJ2-7; perhaps TRBD2 as D (5 bases). The CDR3 spans 15 residues. Germline assignment: CDR1 SGHTA and CDR2 FQGNSA. Trimming removed 5 bases from V and 0 bases from J, with 14 bases in between. The CDR3 is CASSTRTSRSYEQYF. CDR3 DNA sequence: TGTGCCAGCAGCACGCGGACTTCCCGCTCCTACGAGCAGTACTTC.

This clone has more than one count but fewer than ten. The chain combines TRBV10-2 with TRBJ1-3; TRBD1 matches at 7 bases. CDR3 size: 14 residues. The germline gives CDR1 WSHSY, CDR2 SAAADI. Trimming at V came to 6 bases and at J to 4 bases, leaving 6 bases not matched to a gene. For the CDR3, the DNA is TGCGCCAGCAGCGAACAGGGGAGAGGAAACACCATATATTTT. It yields the protein CASSEQGRGNTIYF.

The rearrangement uses TRBV24-1 and TRBJ1-5, with 7 nucleotides matching TRBD1. Germline V gene lookup returns CDR1 KGHDR and CDR2 SFDVKD. CDR3 size: 14 residues. J lost 4 bases, V lost 3 bases, and 2 bases had no gene match. CDR3 in amino acids: CATSDQQGNQPQHF. The CDR3 region has the DNA TGTGCCACCAGTGATCAACAGGGGAATCAGCCCCAGCATTTT.

The chain joins TRBV6-5 to TRBJ1-1, with D perhaps TRBD1 (5 bases). The CDR3 is made up of 12 amino acids. The germline V and J ends were trimmed by 6 bases and 11 bases, with 16 bases remaining between them. Per germline, CDR1 MNHEY and CDR2 SVGAGI. The CDR3 reads CASRGTGRVAFF. The CDR3 DNA is TGTGCCAGCAGAGGGACTGGGAGGGTCGCTTTCTTT.

The table lists this clone with a few counts. The J gene is TRBJ2-7, the V gene TRBV3-1 (or the pseudogene TRBV3-2), with D tentatively TRBD2 (6 bases). Germline V gene lookup returns CDR1 LGHDT and CDR2 YNNKEL (reference sequence). The CDR3 runs 14 residues. Trimming removed 4 bases from V and 5 bases from J, with 15 bases in between. The CDR3 DNA follows: TGTGCCAGCAGCCGGCGGGACGGGTGGAACGAGCAGTACTTC. Encoded protein: CASSRRDGWNEQYF.

This chain joins TRBV25-1 and TRBJ1-2; D gene ambiguous. V gave up 3 bases and J gave up 2 bases, with 10 bases separating them. This CDR3 is 14 amino acids long. Per the germline V gene, CDR1 is MGHDK and CDR2 is SYGVNS. The CDR3 DNA reads as TGTGCCAGCAGTGATTACGGGAAGAACTATGGCTACACCTTC. As protein: CASSDYGKNYGYTF.

The chain's CDR3 is CATSDPQLGQSGGNTEAFF. The CDR3 DNA sequence: TGTGCCACCAGTGATCCGCAATTGGGACAGTCGGGTGGTAACACTGAAGCTTTCTTT. The chain employs TRBV24-1 and TRBJ1-1; 7 bases fit TRBD1. The trim removed 3 bases at V and 2 bases at J, leaving 17 bases unmatched. The CDR3 consists of 19 residues. CDR1 is KGHDR, CDR2 SFDVKD, per germline.

In regard to this clone: Sequence at one end of the junction differs from germline and may be a read error. The chain employs TRBV2 and TRBJ1-2; 9 positions agree with TRBD1. The CDR3 runs 14 residues. Germline values: CDR1 SNHLY, CDR2 FYNNEI. The chain's CDR3 is CASSETRGQGKLRF. CDR3 DNA sequence: TGTGCCAGCAGTGAAACCCGGGGACAGGGAAAATTGAGGTTC.

This clone was detected a few times. DNA of the CDR3: TGTGCCAGCAGGGTGGGAGGCAGTAACTATGGCTACACCTTC. Translation: CASRVGGSNYGYTF. The V and J genes are TRBV3-1 (or the pseudogene TRBV3-2) and TRBJ1-2, with D uncertain. Germline V CDR1 and CDR2: LGHDT, YNNKEL (reference sequence). Trimming took 6 bases from V and 1 from J, leaving 12 bases between them. The CDR3 totals 14 residues.

The chain couples TRBV7-9 to TRBJ1-6, with D unclear. The germline gives CDR1 SEHNR, CDR2 FQNEAQ (reference sequence). This CDR3 region has 14 residues. V was trimmed by 6 bases and J by 5 bases, leaving 11 bases between them. The CDR3 protein is CASSLAGNNSPLHF. The CDR3 coding sequence is TGTGCCAGCAGTCTAGCGGGGAATAATTCACCCCTCCACTTT.